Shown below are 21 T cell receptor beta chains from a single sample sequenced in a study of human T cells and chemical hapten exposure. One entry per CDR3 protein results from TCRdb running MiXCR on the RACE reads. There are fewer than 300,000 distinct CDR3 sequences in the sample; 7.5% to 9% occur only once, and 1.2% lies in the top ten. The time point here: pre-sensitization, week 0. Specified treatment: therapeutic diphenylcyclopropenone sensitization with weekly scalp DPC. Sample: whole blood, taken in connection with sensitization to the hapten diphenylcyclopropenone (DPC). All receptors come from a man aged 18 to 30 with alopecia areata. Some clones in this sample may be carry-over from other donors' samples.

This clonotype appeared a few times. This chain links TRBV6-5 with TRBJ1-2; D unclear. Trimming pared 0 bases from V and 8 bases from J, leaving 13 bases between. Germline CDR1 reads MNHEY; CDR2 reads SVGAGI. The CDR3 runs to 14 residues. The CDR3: CASSYSISNEGYTF. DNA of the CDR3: TGTGCCAGCAGTTACTCGATCTCTAACGAGGGCTACACCTTC.

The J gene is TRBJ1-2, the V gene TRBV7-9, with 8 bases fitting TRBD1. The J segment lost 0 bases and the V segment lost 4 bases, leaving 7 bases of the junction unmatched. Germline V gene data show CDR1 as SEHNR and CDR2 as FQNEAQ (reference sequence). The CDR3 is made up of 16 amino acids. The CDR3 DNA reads TGTGCCAGCAGCTCTGGGACAGGACGTACTAACTATGGCTACACCTTC. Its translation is CASSSGTGRTNYGYTF.

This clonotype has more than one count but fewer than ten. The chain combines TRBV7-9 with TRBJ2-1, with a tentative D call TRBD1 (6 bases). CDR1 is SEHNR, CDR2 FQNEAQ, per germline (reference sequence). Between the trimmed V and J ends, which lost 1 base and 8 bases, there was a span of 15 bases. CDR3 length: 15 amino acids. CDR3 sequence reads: CASSLVGGRGDEQFF. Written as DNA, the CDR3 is TGTGCCAGCAGCTTAGTCGGTGGCAGGGGCGATGAGCAGTTCTTC.

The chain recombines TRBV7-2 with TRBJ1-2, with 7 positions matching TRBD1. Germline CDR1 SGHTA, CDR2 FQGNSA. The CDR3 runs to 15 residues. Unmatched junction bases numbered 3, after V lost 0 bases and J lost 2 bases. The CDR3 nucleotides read TGTGCCAGCAGCTTAGCGGAGACAGGGAACTATGGCTACACCTTC. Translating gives CASSLAETGNYGYTF.

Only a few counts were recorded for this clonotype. As DNA, the CDR3 is TGTGCCAGCAGGACCGGGACACCAAATTCACCCCTCCACTTT. Translation gives CASRTGTPNSPLHF. This chain uses TRBV12-3 or TRBV12-4 with TRBJ1-6; D may be TRBD1 (6 bases). V was clipped by 6 bases and J by 7 bases, with 13 bases between them. The CDR3 length is 14 residues.

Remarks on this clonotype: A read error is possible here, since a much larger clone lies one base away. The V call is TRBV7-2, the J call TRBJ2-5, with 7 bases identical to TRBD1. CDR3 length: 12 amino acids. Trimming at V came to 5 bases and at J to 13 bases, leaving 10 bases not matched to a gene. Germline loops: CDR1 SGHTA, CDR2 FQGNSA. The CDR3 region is CASSPGQAALYF. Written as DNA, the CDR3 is TGTGCCAGCAGCCCAGGACAGGCGGCCCTGTACTTC.

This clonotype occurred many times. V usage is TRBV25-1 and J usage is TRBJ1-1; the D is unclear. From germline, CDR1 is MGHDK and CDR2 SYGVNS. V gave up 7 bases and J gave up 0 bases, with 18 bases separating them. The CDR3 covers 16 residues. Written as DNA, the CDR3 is TGTGCCAGCACTAACCCACCCGACGTCATGAACACTGAAGCTTTCTTT. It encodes CASTNPPDVMNTEAFF.

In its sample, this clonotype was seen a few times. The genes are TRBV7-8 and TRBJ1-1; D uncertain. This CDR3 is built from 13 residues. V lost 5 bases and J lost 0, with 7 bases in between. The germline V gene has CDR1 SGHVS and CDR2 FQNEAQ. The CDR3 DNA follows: TGTGCCAGCAGCGCTCACTTGAACACTGAAGCTTTCTTT. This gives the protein CASSAHLNTEAFF.

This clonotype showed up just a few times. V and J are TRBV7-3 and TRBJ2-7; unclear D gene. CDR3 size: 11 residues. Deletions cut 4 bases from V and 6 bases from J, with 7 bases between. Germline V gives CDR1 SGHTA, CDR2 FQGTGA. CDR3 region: CASSSTAEQYV. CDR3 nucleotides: TGTGCCAGCAGCTCCACAGCCGAGCAGTACGTC.

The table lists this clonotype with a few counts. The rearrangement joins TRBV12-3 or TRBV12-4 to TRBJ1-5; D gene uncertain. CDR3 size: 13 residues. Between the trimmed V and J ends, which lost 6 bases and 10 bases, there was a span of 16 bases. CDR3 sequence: CASSPAGITPQHF. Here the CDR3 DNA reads TGTGCCAGCAGCCCGGCGGGGATCACTCCCCAGCATTTT.

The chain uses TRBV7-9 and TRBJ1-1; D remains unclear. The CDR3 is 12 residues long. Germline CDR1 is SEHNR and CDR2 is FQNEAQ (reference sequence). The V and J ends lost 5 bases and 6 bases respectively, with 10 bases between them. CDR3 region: CASSKARAEAFF. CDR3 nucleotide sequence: TGTGCCAGCAGCAAGGCCCGAGCTGAAGCTTTCTTT. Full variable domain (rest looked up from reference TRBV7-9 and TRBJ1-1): DTGVSQNPRHKITKRGQNVTFRCDPISEHNRLYWYRQTLGQGPEFLTYFQNEAQLEKSRLLSDRFSAERPKGSFSTLEIQRTEQGDSAMYLCASSKARAEAFFGQGTRLTVV.

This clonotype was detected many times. CDR3 in amino acids: CASSFFDSNTEAFF. The CDR3 bases are TGTGCCAGCAGCTTTTTCGACAGTAACACTGAAGCTTTCTTT. The chain uses TRBV11-1 and TRBJ1-1, with D maybe TRBD1 (5 bases). CDR1 and CDR2 from the germline V gene are SGHAT and FQDESV (reference sequence). CDR3 length: 14 amino acids. Between the trimmed V and J ends, which lost 3 bases and 2 bases, there was a span of 10 bases.

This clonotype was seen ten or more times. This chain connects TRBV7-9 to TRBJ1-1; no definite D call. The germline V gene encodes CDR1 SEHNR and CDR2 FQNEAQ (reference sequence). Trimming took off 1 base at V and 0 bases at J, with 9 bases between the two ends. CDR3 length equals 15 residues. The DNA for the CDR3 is TGTGCCAGCAGCTTAGGTGCGGTGATGAACACTGAAGCTTTCTTT. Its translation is CASSLGAVMNTEAFF.

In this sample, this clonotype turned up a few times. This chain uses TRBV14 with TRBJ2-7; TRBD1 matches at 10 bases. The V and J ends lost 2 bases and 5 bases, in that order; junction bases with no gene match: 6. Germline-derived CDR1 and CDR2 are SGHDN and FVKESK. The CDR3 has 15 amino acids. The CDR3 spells CASSQFGQGGHEQYF. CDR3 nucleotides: TGTGCCAGCAGCCAATTTGGACAGGGGGGCCACGAGCAGTACTTC.

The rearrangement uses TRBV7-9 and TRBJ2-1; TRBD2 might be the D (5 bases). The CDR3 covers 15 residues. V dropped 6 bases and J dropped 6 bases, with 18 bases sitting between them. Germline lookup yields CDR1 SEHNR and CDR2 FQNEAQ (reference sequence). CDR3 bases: TGTGCCAGCAGGCCGATAGCGTTTTTCTCCAATGAGCAGTTCTTC. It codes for CASRPIAFFSNEQFF.

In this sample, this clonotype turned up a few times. CDR3 in amino acids: CATRIGQGPDTQYF. DNA of the CDR3: TGTGCCACCAGAATCGGACAGGGCCCAGATACGCAGTATTTT. The chain links TRBV24-1 to TRBJ2-3; 8 bases agree with TRBD1. Germline V lookup: CDR1 KGHDR, CDR2 SFDVKD. V was pared by 7 bases and J by 4 bases, with 6 bases of the junction left unmatched. The CDR3 spans 14 residues.

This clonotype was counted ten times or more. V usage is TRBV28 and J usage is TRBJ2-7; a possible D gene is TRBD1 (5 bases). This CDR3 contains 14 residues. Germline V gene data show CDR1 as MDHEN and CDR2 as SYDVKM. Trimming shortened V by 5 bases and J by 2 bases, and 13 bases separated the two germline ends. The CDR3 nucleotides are TGTGCCAGCAGTGAAATCGACAGAGCCTACGAGCAGTACTTC. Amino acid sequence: CASSEIDRAYEQYF.

The CDR3 reads CASSASGVTEAFF. CDR3 bases: TGTGCCAGCAGTGCTTCAGGGGTTACTGAAGCTTTCTTT. The V call is TRBV12-3 or TRBV12-4, the J call TRBJ1-1, with D possibly TRBD1 on 6 matching bases. CDR3 length: 13 residues. The V gene lost 5 bases and the J gene lost 5 bases, with 12 bases spanning the gap.

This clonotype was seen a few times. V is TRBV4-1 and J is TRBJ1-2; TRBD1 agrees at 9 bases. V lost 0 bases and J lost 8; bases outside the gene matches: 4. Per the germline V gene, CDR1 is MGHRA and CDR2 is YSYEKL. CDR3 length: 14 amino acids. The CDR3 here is CASSQDRQGGGYTF. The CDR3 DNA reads TGCGCCAGCAGCCAAGATCGACAGGGGGGAGGCTACACCTTC.

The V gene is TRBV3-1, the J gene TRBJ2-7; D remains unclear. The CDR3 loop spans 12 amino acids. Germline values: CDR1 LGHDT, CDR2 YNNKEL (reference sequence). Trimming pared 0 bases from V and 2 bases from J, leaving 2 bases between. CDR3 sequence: CASSQEPYEQYF. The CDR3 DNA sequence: TGTGCCAGCAGCCAAGAACCCTACGAGCAGTACTTC.

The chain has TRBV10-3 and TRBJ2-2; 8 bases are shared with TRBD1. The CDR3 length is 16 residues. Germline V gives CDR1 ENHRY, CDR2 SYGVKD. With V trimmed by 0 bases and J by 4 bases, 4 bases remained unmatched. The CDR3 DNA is TGTGCCATCAGTGAGTCCCAGGGGGCAGGCACCGGGGAGCTGTTTTTT. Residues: CAISESQGAGTGELFF.